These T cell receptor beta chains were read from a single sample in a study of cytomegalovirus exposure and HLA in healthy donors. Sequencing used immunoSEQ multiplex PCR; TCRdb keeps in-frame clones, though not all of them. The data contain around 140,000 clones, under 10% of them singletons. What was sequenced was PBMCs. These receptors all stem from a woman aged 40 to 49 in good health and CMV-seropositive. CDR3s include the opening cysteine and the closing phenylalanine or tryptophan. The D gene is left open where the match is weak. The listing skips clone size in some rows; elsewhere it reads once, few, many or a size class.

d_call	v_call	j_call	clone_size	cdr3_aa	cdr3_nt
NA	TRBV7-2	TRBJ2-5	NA	CASTSRGVETQYF	TGTGCCAGCACCTCACGCGGGGTGGAGACCCAGTACTTC
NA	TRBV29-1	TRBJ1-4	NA	CSVEGGGEKLFF	TGCAGCGTTGAAGGAGGTGGGGAAAAACTGTTTTTT
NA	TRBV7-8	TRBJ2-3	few	CASSPWGSDTQYF	TGTGCCAGCAGCCCGTGGGGCTCCGATACGCAGTATTTT
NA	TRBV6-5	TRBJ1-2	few	CATRRAYGYTF	TGTGCCACCCGGAGAGCCTATGGCTACACCTTC
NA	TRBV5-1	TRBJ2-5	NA	CASRHRDLETQYF	TGCGCCAGCAGACACCGGGACTTGGAGACCCAGTACTTC
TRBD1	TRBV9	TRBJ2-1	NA	CASSPPGTGRTEQFF	TGTGCCAGCAGCCCTCCAGGGACAGGGAGGACCGAGCAGTTCTTC
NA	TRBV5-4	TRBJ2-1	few	CASSLLTGGRDNEQFF	TGTGCCAGCAGCCTACTCACCGGAGGACGGGACAATGAGCAGTTCTTC
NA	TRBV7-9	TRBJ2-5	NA	CASSLGRGLLQETQYF	TGTGCCAGCAGCTTAGGACGGGGGTTACTCCAAGAGACCCAGTACTTC
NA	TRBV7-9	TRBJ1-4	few	CASSRSGFANEKLFF	TGTGCCAGCAGCCGCTCGGGTTTCGCTAATGAAAAACTGTTTTTT
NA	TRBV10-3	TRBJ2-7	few	CAISESTGSYYEQYF	TGTGCCATCAGTGAGTCCACAGGCTCCTACTACGAGCAGTACTTC
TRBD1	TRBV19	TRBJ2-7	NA	CASSAQTGGFTYEQYF	TGTGCCAGTAGCGCCCAGACAGGGGGTTTTACCTACGAGCAGTACTTC
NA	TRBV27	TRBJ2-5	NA	CASSTRTAGETQYF	TGTGCCAGCAGTACTAGGACAGCAGGGGAGACCCAGTACTTC
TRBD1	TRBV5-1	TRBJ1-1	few	CASGTQGDTEAFF	TGCGCCAGCGGAACCCAGGGGGACACTGAAGCTTTCTTT
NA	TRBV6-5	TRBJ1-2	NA	CASSYREGYGYTF	TGTGCCAGCAGTTACAGGGAGGGCTATGGCTACACCTTC
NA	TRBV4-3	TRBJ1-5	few	CASSQEEDQPQHF	TGCGCCAGCAGCCAAGAGGAGGATCAGCCCCAGCATTTT
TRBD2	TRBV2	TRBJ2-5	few	CASSWTSGYQETQYF	TGTGCCAGCAGTTGGACTAGCGGGTACCAAGAGACCCAGTACTTC
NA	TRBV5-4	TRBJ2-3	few	CASSLGPQGTDTQYF	TGTGCCAGCAGCTTGGGCCCTCAGGGCACAGATACGCAGTATTTT
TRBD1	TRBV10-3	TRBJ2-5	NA	CAISESRTGGFPETQYF	TGTGCCATCAGTGAGTCCCGGACAGGGGGTTTTCCCGAGACCCAGTACTTC
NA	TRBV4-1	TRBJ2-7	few	CASSQEWSSYEQYF	TGCGCCAGCAGCCAAGAGTGGAGCTCCTACGAGCAGTACTTC
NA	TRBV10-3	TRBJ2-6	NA	CAISGQPAGANVLTF	TGTGCCATCAGTGGACAGCCGGCTGGGGCCAACGTCCTGACTTTC
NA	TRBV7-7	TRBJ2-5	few	CASSPTPGQETQYF	TGTGCCAGCAGCCCCACACCGGGGCAAGAGACCCAGTACTTC
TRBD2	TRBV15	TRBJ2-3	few	CATSITSGVTDTQYF	TGTGCCACCAGCATTACTAGCGGGGTGACAGATACGCAGTATTTT
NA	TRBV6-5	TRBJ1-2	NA	CASSRTGLGGYTF	TGTGCCAGCAGCCGAACAGGGCTCGGTGGCTACACCTTC
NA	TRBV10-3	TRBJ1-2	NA	CAITGETHGYTF	TGTGCCATCACCGGGGAGACCCATGGCTACACCTTC
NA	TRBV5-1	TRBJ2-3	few	CASRQGNTDTQYF	TGCGCCAGCAGGCAGGGAAACACAGATACGCAGTATTTT
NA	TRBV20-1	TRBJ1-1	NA	CSARIGDRAFF	TGCAGTGCTAGAATAGGGGATAGGGCTTTCTTT
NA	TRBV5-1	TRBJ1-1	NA	CASSFVGATEAFF	TGCGCCAGCAGCTTCGTGGGGGCGACTGAAGCTTTCTTT